This T cell receptor (beta chain) was found in a study of vaccination and CD4 T cells after COVID-19. About the study: Overlapping peptides of the spike proteins of SARS-CoV-2, HCoV-NL63, HCoV-OC43 and HCoV-229E were used for cell stimulation.

The treatment: 10-day PBMC culture with coronavirus spike peptide pools or control peptides (ViraFEST assay). Study-wide results and caveats: Early post-infection timepoints were not included, and relatively few convalescent patients were studied.

Scientists ran DNA taken from cultured CD4+ T cells through the Oncomine TCR Beta short-read assay for sequencing. Extraction of genomic DNA was performed on cultured CD4+ T cells. TCRdb itself ran the PCR reads through MiXCR, one entry per CDR3 protein. The profile shows roughly 10,000 distinct CDR3 sequences, 69% of them singletons. About this clonotype itself: Its antigen remains unidentified.

This CDR3 spans 16 amino acids. The trim removed 0 bases at V and 2 bases at J, leaving 3 bases unmatched. CDR1 and CDR2 (germline): SGHTA, FQGNSA. The chain combines TRBV7-2 with TRBJ2-2, with TRBD1 matching over 7 bases. Material: CD4+ T cells from blood, cultured in vitro. The TCR originated in a human donor who had recovered from COVID-19. Here the CDR3 DNA reads TGTGCCAGCAGCTTAGCCGGGACAGTCAACACCGGGGAGCTGTTTTTT. This encodes CASSLAGTVNTGELFF. The whole variable domain, remainder taken from reference TRBV7-2 and TRBJ2-2, is GAGVSQSPSNKVTEKGKDVELRCDPISGHTALYWYRQSLGQGLEFLIYFQGNSAPDKSGLPSDRFSAERTGGSVSTLTIQRTQQEDSAVYLCASSLAGTVNTGELFFGEGSRLTVL.